This T cell receptor beta chain was recovered during a study of metastatic and nonmetastatic thyroid tumors. MiXCR was used by TCRdb to re-call the PCR reads. The sample records some 25,000 clones, under 25% being singletons. At least ten counts were recorded for this clone. The germline V gene encodes CDR1 DFQATT and CDR2 SNEGSKA (reference sequence). The V segment lost 0 bases and the J segment 9 bases; nucleotides outside the gene matches: 10. The CDR3 runs 16 residues. Ahead of thyroid surgery, no patient had received treatment of any kind. The sequenced material came from blood. This receptor was identified in a male donor with papillary thyroid cancer or a benign thyroid nodule (not recorded which). Some clones in this sample may be carry-over from other donors' samples. The rearrangement uses TRBV20-1 and TRBJ1-6, with 8 bases lining up with TRBD1. The CDR3 region is CSARDRVQGVVSPLHF. DNA for the CDR3: TGCAGTGCTAGAGATCGTGTACAGGGGGTTGTTTCACCCCTCCACTTT.